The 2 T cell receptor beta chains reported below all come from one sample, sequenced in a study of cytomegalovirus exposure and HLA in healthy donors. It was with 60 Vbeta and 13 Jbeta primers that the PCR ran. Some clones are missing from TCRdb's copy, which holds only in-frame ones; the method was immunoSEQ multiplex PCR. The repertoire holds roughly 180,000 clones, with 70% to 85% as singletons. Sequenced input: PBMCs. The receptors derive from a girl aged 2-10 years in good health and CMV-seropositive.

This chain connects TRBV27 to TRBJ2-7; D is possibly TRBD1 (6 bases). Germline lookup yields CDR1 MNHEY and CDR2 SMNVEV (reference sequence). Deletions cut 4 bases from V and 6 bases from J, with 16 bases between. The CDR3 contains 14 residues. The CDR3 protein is CASSSSSRGSEQYF. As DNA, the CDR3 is TGTGCCAGCAGTTCCTCCTCGAGGGGGAGCGAGCAGTACTTC.

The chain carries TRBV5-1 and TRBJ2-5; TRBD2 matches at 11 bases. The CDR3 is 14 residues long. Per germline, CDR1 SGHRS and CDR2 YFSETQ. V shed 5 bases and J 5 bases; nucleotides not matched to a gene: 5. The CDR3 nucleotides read TGCGCCAGCAGGCAAACTAGCGGGAGTGAGACCCAGTACTTC. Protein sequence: CASRQTSGSETQYF.